A single sample is the source of the 2 T cell receptor beta chains below, sequenced in a study of blood T cells in healthy people across ages (dated by TCRdb to about 2015). The method was 5' RACE. Sequencing used an Illumina HiSeq 2500. A second PCR of about 7 to 12 cycles was performed with a sample-barcoded 5' primer and a J-beta primer mix. TCRdb passed the public sequencing reads through fastp at Q25 and MiXCR, retaining productive beta sequences. Rows matching on CDR3 protein sequence are summarized as one entry with the most common DNA and genes. This sample has approximately 820,000 distinct CDR3 sequences in its table, and approximately 48% of those were observed once. The ten largest clonotypes hold around 21% of the sample. Sequencing input: blood. These receptors were obtained from a man aged 60-69 years in good health.

The chain employs TRBV11-2 and TRBJ2-7; D perhaps matches TRBD2 (5 bases). The CDR3 is 14 residues long. V lost 5 bases to trimming and J lost 7 bases, with 18 bases between them. Germline V CDR1 and CDR2: SGHAT, FQNNGV. The CDR3 sequence is CASSRGWSSDEQYF. CDR3 DNA sequence: TGTGCCAGCAGCCGAGGGTGGTCCTCGGATGAGCAGTACTTC.

This clonotype was observed a handful of times. The V call is TRBV12-3 or TRBV12-4, the J call TRBJ2-7; D not certain. V was trimmed by 5 bases and J by 5 bases, leaving 7 bases between them. The CDR3 sequence is 11 residues long. The CDR3 coding sequence is TGTGCCAGCAGTCAAAAGGACGAGCAGTACTTC. This codes for CASSQKDEQYF.